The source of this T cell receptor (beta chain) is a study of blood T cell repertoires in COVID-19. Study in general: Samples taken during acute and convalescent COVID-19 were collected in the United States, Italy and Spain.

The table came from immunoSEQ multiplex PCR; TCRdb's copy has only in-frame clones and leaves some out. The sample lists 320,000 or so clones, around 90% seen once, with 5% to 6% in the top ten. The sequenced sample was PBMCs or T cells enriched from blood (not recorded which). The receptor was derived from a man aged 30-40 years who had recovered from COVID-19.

The CDR3 coding sequence is TGTGCCAGCGACGGGGGTGGCACCGGGGAGCTGTTTTTT. Translating it yields CASDGGGTGELFF. V and J are TRBV28 and TRBJ2-2, with TRBD2 as a possible D gene (6 bases). This CDR3 is built from 13 residues. V was clipped by 8 bases and J by 4 bases, with 11 bases between them. The germline gives CDR1 MDHEN, CDR2 SYDVKM.